These T cell receptor beta chains were read from a single sample in a study of shared clonotypes between healthy human individuals. The assay was immunoSEQ multiplex PCR, and TCRdb's table has in-frame clones only and misses some. Among roughly 1.5 million clones listed, under 99% were seen once. The sequencing sample was made of naive CD4+ T cells sorted from blood. The receptors here all came from a man under 40 in good health. CDR3s include the opening cysteine and the closing phenylalanine or tryptophan. The D gene is left open where the match is weak. A row's size may be missing; if present it is once, few, many or a size class.

d_call,v_call,j_call,clone_size,cdr3_nt,cdr3_aa
-,TRBV5-1,TRBJ2-1,once,TGCGCCAGCAGCTTGGGGAGACAGGTCCCACCTGGCGGTGAGCAGTTCTTC,CASSLGRQVPPGGEQFF
TRBD1,TRBV15,TRBJ1-3,-,TGTGCCACCAGCACCAGGGGGACCTCTGGAAACACCATATATTTT,CATSTRGTSGNTIYF
-,TRBV6-1,TRBJ2-3,-,TGTGCCAGCGGTCAGGGGGGGGGCCCAGATACGCAGTATTTT,CASGQGGGPDTQYF
TRBD1,TRBV5-1,TRBJ2-2,-,TGCGCCAGCAGCTCACAGGGGATAGCTTCCGGGGAGCTGTTTTTT,CASSSQGIASGELFF
-,TRBV5-1,TRBJ2-2,-,TGCGCCAGCAGCGTCGGGACAACGAACACCGGGGAGCTGTTTTTT,CASSVGTTNTGELFF
-,TRBV9,TRBJ2-1,-,TGTGCCAGCAGCGTAGGGGACTTAAAGGTGGGGTCCTACAATGAGCAGTTCTTC,CASSVGDLKVGSYNEQFF
TRBD2,TRBV7-9,TRBJ2-1,-,TGTGCCAGCAGCTTATTGGGACTAGCGGACAATGAGCAGTTCTTC,CASSLLGLADNEQFF
TRBD1,TRBV5-1,TRBJ2-5,-,TGCGCCAGCAGCCCGTTACCGACAGGGCTGATAGCAGAGACCCAGTACTTC,CASSPLPTGLIAETQYF
-,TRBV11-2,TRBJ1-2,-,TGTGCCAGCAGCTTATTAACAGACTCCGGCTACACCTTC,CASSLLTDSGYTF
TRBD2,TRBV10-3,TRBJ2-3,-,TGTGCCATCAAAATAGCGGGAGGTTCAGATACGCAGTATTTT,CAIKIAGGSDTQYF